The clone carrying this TCR beta chain was counted only a few times. The target antigen is unknown. This sample is drawn from a study of vaccination and CD4 T cells after COVID-19. The Oncomine TCR Beta short-read assay sequenced DNA from cultured CD4+ T cells. The template was genomic DNA from cultured CD4+ T cells. In TCRdb, the PCR reads were re-called with MiXCR into one record per CDR3 protein. This table has about 25,000 distinct CDR3 sequences, approximately 50% appearing once. Germline assignment: CDR1 SEHNR and CDR2 FQNEAQ (reference sequence). V was pared by 7 bases and J by 6 bases, with 18 bases between. The CDR3 spans 14 residues. The treatment here: roughly nine-day PBMC culture with coronavirus spike peptide pools or control peptides (ViraFEST assay). After expanding antigen-specific T cells with peptide pools, ViraFEST sequenced their TCRs. US Alpha, Beta and Delta variants postdated the positive PCR dates, which ran from March to December 2020.

The TCR originated in a human donor who had recovered from COVID-19. Sequencing was carried out using CD4+ T cells from blood, cultured in vitro. V usage is TRBV7-9 and J usage is TRBJ1-2; D unclear. The CDR3 loop reads CASIASDIHNGYTF. Here the CDR3 DNA reads TGTGCCAGCATTGCGAGCGACATTCATAATGGCTACACCTTC. The full variable domain, with the rest looked up from reference TRBV7-9 and TRBJ1-2, is DTGVSQNPRHKITKRGQNVTFRCDPISEHNRLYWYRQTLGQGPEFLTYFQNEAQLEKSRLLSDRFSAERPKGSFSTLEIQRTEQGDSAMYLCASIASDIHNGYTFGSGTRLTVV.